These T cell receptor beta chains were read from a single sample in a study of response to subunit inactivated influenza vaccine. TCRdb reanalysed the RT-PCR reads using MiXCR and keeps one entry per CDR3 protein. The sample contains 400,000 to 550,000 distinct CDR3 sequences, roughly 25% of which appear only once. Sample: CD4+ T cells sorted from PBMCs, taken around 5 days after vaccination. Source of these receptors: a man in his forties or fifties who received an inactivated influenza vaccine. Both conserved end residues are part of each CDR3. D genes are given only for firm matches. Rows may omit the clone size; those that give it use once, few, many or a size class.

clone size: few
V gene: TRBV6-4
J gene: TRBJ2-3
D gene: NA
CDR3 DNA: TGTGCCAGCAGTCTCGAGGGAGCGTCGGGGACGCAGTATTTT
CDR3 protein: CASSLEGASGTQYF

clone size: many
V gene: TRBV20-1
J gene: TRBJ2-5
D gene: NA
CDR3 DNA: TGCAGTGCTAGACTCGGCCAAGAGACCCAGTACTTC
CDR3 protein: CSARLGQETQYF

clone size: few
V gene: TRBV5-1
J gene: TRBJ2-5
D gene: TRBD1
CDR3 DNA: TGCGCCAGCTCCTCCTTGAGGGGACAGCCAAAAGAGACCCAGTACTTC
CDR3 protein: CASSSLRGQPKETQYF

clone size: few
V gene: TRBV20-1
J gene: TRBJ2-4
D gene: TRBD1
CDR3 DNA: TGCAGTGCTAGAGAGACAGGGGCCGGGGCCAAAAACATTCAGTACTTC
CDR3 protein: CSARETGAGAKNIQYF

clone size: many
V gene: TRBV29-1
J gene: TRBJ1-1
D gene: TRBD1
CDR3 DNA: TGCAGCGCCGCGGGCCTTCCTGGGGACAGGGTAGGGGTAGAAGCTTTCTTT
CDR3 protein: CSAAGLPGDRVGVEAFF

clone size: NA
V gene: TRBV6-2/TRBV6-3
J gene: TRBJ2-7
D gene: NA
CDR3 DNA: TGTGCCAGCAGTAGTTCTGGGAACGAGCAGTACTTC
CDR3 protein: CASSSSGNEQYF

clone size: few
V gene: TRBV6-1
J gene: TRBJ2-7
D gene: TRBD2
CDR3 DNA: TGTGCCAGCAGCCAAAGCTATAGCGGGAGGCCGGCCTACGAGCAGTACTTC
CDR3 protein: CASSQSYSGRPAYEQYF

clone size: NA
V gene: TRBV30
J gene: TRBJ1-1
D gene: NA
CDR3 DNA: TGTGCCTGGATGGGACTGCCGGACCACACTGAAGCTTTCTTT
CDR3 protein: CAWMGLPDHTEAFF

clone size: NA
V gene: TRBV5-1
J gene: TRBJ2-1
D gene: NA
CDR3 DNA: TGCGCCAGCAGCTTTGGGGCAGGGCAAAGGGACAATGAGCAGTTCTTC
CDR3 protein: CASSFGAGQRDNEQFF

clone size: NA
V gene: TRBV28
J gene: TRBJ2-3
D gene: NA
CDR3 DNA: TGTGCCAGCAGTTCCATAGGACAGTCCGGCGGTACGCAGTATTTT
CDR3 protein: CASSSIGQSGGTQYF

clone size: few
V gene: TRBV4-2
J gene: TRBJ1-4
D gene: TRBD1
CDR3 DNA: TGTGCCAGCAGCCAAGAGCCGGGACAGGGGAGTGAAAAACTGTTTTTT
CDR3 protein: CASSQEPGQGSEKLFF

clone size: few
V gene: TRBV4-2
J gene: TRBJ2-5
D gene: NA
CDR3 DNA: TGTGCCAGCAGCCCTAGGGGGGGTGGGGAGACCCAGTACTTC
CDR3 protein: CASSPRGGGETQYF

clone size: NA
V gene: TRBV7-2
J gene: TRBJ2-5
D gene: NA
CDR3 DNA: TGTGCCAGCAGCTTTGATCACGGGCGTCGAGAGACCCAGTACTTC
CDR3 protein: CASSFDHGRRETQYF

clone size: few
V gene: TRBV11-1
J gene: TRBJ1-2
D gene: NA
CDR3 DNA: TGTGCCAGCAGCTTAGGGTCTATACGGCAGCCCGAGAACTATGGCTACACCTTC
CDR3 protein: CASSLGSIRQPENYGYTF

clone size: few
V gene: TRBV15
J gene: TRBJ2-6
D gene: NA
CDR3 DNA: TGTGCCACCAGCAGAGATCCGGCTGGGGCCAACGTCCTGACTTTC
CDR3 protein: CATSRDPAGANVLTF

clone size: few
V gene: TRBV7-2
J gene: TRBJ2-1
D gene: TRBD1
CDR3 DNA: TGTGCCAGCAGCTTTAGGGACAGGGGCTACAATGAGCAGTTCTTC
CDR3 protein: CASSFRDRGYNEQFF

clone size: few
V gene: TRBV5-1
J gene: TRBJ2-3
D gene: NA
CDR3 DNA: TGCGCCAGCAGCAACCAACCTCTAGCCGGCAGCACAGATACGCAGTATTTT
CDR3 protein: CASSNQPLAGSTDTQYF

clone size: NA
V gene: TRBV12-3/TRBV12-4
J gene: TRBJ2-2
D gene: NA
CDR3 DNA: TGTGCCAGCAGTCAGAGGGTGCAGTTAGCCACCGGGGAGCTGTTTTTT
CDR3 protein: CASSQRVQLATGELFF

clone size: few
V gene: TRBV12-3/TRBV12-4
J gene: TRBJ2-7
D gene: NA
CDR3 DNA: TGTGCCAGCAGCTCTATAGGCGGAAGGGCGTCCTACGAGCAGTACTTC
CDR3 protein: CASSSIGGRASYEQYF

clone size: NA
V gene: TRBV6-2/TRBV6-3
J gene: TRBJ1-1
D gene: NA
CDR3 DNA: TGTGCCAGCAGTTACTCCGGCCGTGGAAAGAACACTGAAGCTTTCTTT
CDR3 protein: CASSYSGRGKNTEAFF

clone size: few
V gene: TRBV12-3/TRBV12-4
J gene: TRBJ2-5
D gene: TRBD2
CDR3 DNA: TGTGCCAGCAGCCCAGGACTAGTCTACGAGACCCAGTACTTC
CDR3 protein: CASSPGLVYETQYF

clone size: NA
V gene: TRBV5-1
J gene: TRBJ2-2
D gene: NA
CDR3 DNA: TGCGCCAGCAGCTTAGAGGCTATGCGGGCGAACACCGGGGAGCTGTTTTTT
CDR3 protein: CASSLEAMRANTGELFF

clone size: NA
V gene: TRBV10-3
J gene: TRBJ2-1
D gene: TRBD2
CDR3 DNA: TGTGCCATACTAGCGGGAGGGCTTAATGAGCAGTTCTTC
CDR3 protein: CAILAGGLNEQFF

clone size: NA
V gene: TRBV7-2
J gene: TRBJ1-1
D gene: TRBD1
CDR3 DNA: TGTGCCAGCAGCTTCGTTGGGACAGGCAGTTACGCTGAAGCTTTCTTT
CDR3 protein: CASSFVGTGSYAEAFF

clone size: few
V gene: TRBV12-3/TRBV12-4
J gene: TRBJ2-2
D gene: TRBD1
CDR3 DNA: TGTGCGGGGAGACAGGGGGCCCGGGACACCGGGGAGCTGTTTTTT
CDR3 protein: CAGRQGARDTGELFF

clone size: few
V gene: TRBV20-1
J gene: TRBJ1-2
D gene: NA
CDR3 DNA: TGCAGTGCCCGACAGGAGGGGACTAACTATGGCTACACCTTC
CDR3 protein: CSARQEGTNYGYTF

clone size: NA
V gene: TRBV25-1
J gene: TRBJ2-5
D gene: NA
CDR3 DNA: TGTGCCAGCAGTTGGCAGGCCCAAGAGACCCAGTACTTC
CDR3 protein: CASSWQAQETQYF

clone size: NA
V gene: TRBV24-1
J gene: TRBJ2-1
D gene: TRBD2
CDR3 DNA: TGTGCCACCAGTGATTTGCCCGGACTAGCGGGGAAAAATGAGCAGTTCTTC
CDR3 protein: CATSDLPGLAGKNEQFF

clone size: NA
V gene: TRBV5-1
J gene: TRBJ2-1
D gene: NA
CDR3 DNA: TGCGCCAGCAGCTTGGCCCCCAGGGGCGGGTACAATGAGCAGTTCTTC
CDR3 protein: CASSLAPRGGYNEQFF

clone size: NA
V gene: TRBV4-2
J gene: TRBJ2-7
D gene: TRBD2
CDR3 DNA: TGTGCCAGCAGCCAAGGTCCAGGGGGACTAGCGAGTTACGAGCAGTACTTC
CDR3 protein: CASSQGPGGLASYEQYF

clone size: NA
V gene: TRBV7-9
J gene: TRBJ2-7
D gene: TRBD2
CDR3 DNA: TGTGCCAGCAGCCCTGGACTAGCGCAGGACGAGCAGTACTTC
CDR3 protein: CASSPGLAQDEQYF

clone size: NA
V gene: TRBV18
J gene: TRBJ2-5
D gene: NA
CDR3 DNA: TGTGCCAGCTCACCGGGGGGTAGACAAGAGACCCAGTACTTC
CDR3 protein: CASSPGGRQETQYF

clone size: many
V gene: TRBV29-1
J gene: TRBJ2-7
D gene: TRBD1
CDR3 DNA: TGCAGCGGTCTGACAGGGGGCTCCGAGCAGTACTTC
CDR3 protein: CSGLTGGSEQYF

clone size: few
V gene: TRBV12-3/TRBV12-4
J gene: TRBJ1-1
D gene: TRBD1
CDR3 DNA: TGTGCCAGCAGTTTTAGACAGGGGGGCACTGAAGCTTTCTTT
CDR3 protein: CASSFRQGGTEAFF

clone size: NA
V gene: TRBV6-1
J gene: TRBJ1-6
D gene: NA
CDR3 DNA: TGTGCCAGCAGTGAAGCGCATATGTTACTTTCACCCCTCCACTTT
CDR3 protein: CASSEAHMLLSPLHF

clone size: NA
V gene: TRBV6-1
J gene: TRBJ2-2
D gene: NA
CDR3 DNA: TGTGCCAGCAGCCCCCGCAGGGGACGACTCACCGGGGAGCTGTTTTTT
CDR3 protein: CASSPRRGRLTGELFF